The next 6 T cell receptor beta chains were all read from a single sample in a study of cytomegalovirus exposure and HLA in healthy donors. Use of 60 Vbeta and 13 Jbeta primers characterized the PCR. TCRdb keeps only in-frame clones here, not all; method: immunoSEQ multiplex PCR. The sample yields some 80,000 clones, roughly a tenth seen once. Source material: PBMCs. The source is a man aged 55 to 70 in good health and CMV-seropositive.

The chain joins TRBV5-1 to TRBJ2-7, with 10 bases that match TRBD1. V lost 0 bases and J lost 4; bases outside the gene matches: 1. CDR1 and CDR2 (germline): SGHRS, YFSETQ. The length of the CDR3 is 14 residues. The CDR3 region is CASSLGQGAYEQYV. CDR3 in DNA: TGCGCCAGCAGCTTGGGACAGGGGGCATACGAGCAGTACGTC.

The CDR3 coding sequence is TGCGCCAGCGGAGACAGCCTGAACACTGAAGCTTTCTTT. It is translated as CASGDSLNTEAFF. V usage is TRBV10-2 and J usage is TRBJ1-1, with D tentatively TRBD1 (5 bases). Germline lookup yields CDR1 WSHSY and CDR2 SAAADI. Trimming stripped 8 bases from V and 0 bases from J, with 10 bases between. The CDR3 extends over 13 amino acids.

This clone was observed a few times. The V gene is TRBV6-5, the J gene TRBJ2-7; 8 positions agree with TRBD1. Germline values: CDR1 MNHEY, CDR2 SVGAGI. CDR3 length equals 14 residues. After removal of 2 bases from V and 4 bases from J, the junction contained 4 bases not matched to a gene. The CDR3 sequence is CASSYLQGAYEQYF. The CDR3, as DNA: TGTGCCAGCAGTTACCTGCAGGGGGCGTACGAGCAGTACTTC.

The CDR3: CASSRTGGAGGNTIYF. Here the CDR3 DNA reads TGTGCCAGCAGCCGTACAGGGGGCGCAGGGGGAAACACCATATATTTT. The chain has TRBV5-4 and TRBJ1-3; the match to TRBD1 covers 9 bases. Germline V gene sequence: CDR1 SGHNT, CDR2 YYREEE (reference sequence). The CDR3 extends over 16 amino acids. V shed 4 bases and J 4 bases; nucleotides not matched to a gene: 9.

This clone was found a few times. V is TRBV15 and J is TRBJ1-2; 8 nucleotides align to TRBD1. This CDR3 has 14 amino acids. Losses at the gene ends were 7 bases for V and 2 bases for J; bases not matched to a gene: 6. CDR1 and CDR2 from the germline V gene are LNHNV and YYDKDF (reference sequence). The CDR3 region is CATTLDRGNYGYTF. CDR3 bases: TGTGCCACCACCCTAGACAGGGGAAACTATGGCTACACCTTC. The complete variable domain, with remaining parts taken from reference TRBV15 and TRBJ1-2, reads DAMVIQNPRYQVTQFGKPVTLSCSQTLNHNVMYWYQQKSSQAPKLLFHYYDKDFNNEADTPDNFQSRRPNTSFCFLDIRSPGLGDTAMYLCATTLDRGNYGYTFGSGTRLTVV.

The chain recombines TRBV14 with TRBJ2-2, with 10 bases matching TRBD1. With V trimmed by 4 bases and J by 4 bases, 6 bases remained unmatched. The V gene's germline CDR1 is SGHDN and CDR2 FVKESK. This CDR3 is built from 16 residues. The CDR3 reads CASSPLTGGITGELFF. The CDR3 DNA reads TGTGCCAGCAGCCCGCTGACAGGGGGCATCACCGGGGAGCTGTTTTTT.